These 30 T cell receptor beta chains were all obtained from the same sample, sequenced in a study of blood T cell repertoires in COVID-19. Measured with immunoSEQ multiplex PCR; TCRdb has only the in-frame clones, and not every one. The table has 130,000 or so clones, more than 65% seen once. Sequenced: peripheral blood. These receptors originate from a human donor in a cohort sampled during active COVID-19.

Written as DNA, the CDR3 is TGTGCCATCAGTGGAGGGACTGCGCGGACCTTC. This codes for CAISGGTARTF. The rearrangement joins TRBV10-3 to TRBJ1-2, with a tentative D call TRBD1 (5 bases). Germline CDR1 is ENHRY and CDR2 is SYGVKD. The CDR3 is 11 residues long. Deletions cut 4 bases from V and 14 bases from J, with 14 bases between.

This clone came up a few times. The chain links TRBV5-3 to TRBJ1-6; D gene ambiguous. TRBV5-3 has ORF status, its function being uncertain. The length of the CDR3 is 17 residues. Trimming took off 4 bases at V and 7 bases at J, with 21 bases between the two ends. In DNA, the CDR3 is TGTGCCAGAAGCCGCAATACCTGGGCCACCGCAAATTCACCCCTCCACTTT. Amino acids: CARSRNTWATANSPLHF.

V usage is TRBV11-2 and J usage is TRBJ1-1; unclear D gene. Germline V CDR1 and CDR2: SGHAT, FQNNGV. The germline V and J ends were trimmed by 1 base and 7 bases, with 10 bases remaining between them. The CDR3 extends over 13 amino acids. Here the CDR3 DNA reads TGTGCCAGCAGCTTAGCGGGATTACTTGAAGCTTTCTTT. Translating gives CASSLAGLLEAFF.

The chain combines TRBV15 with TRBJ2-1, with 9 positions matching TRBD2. V lost 0 bases to trimming and J lost 4 bases; unmatched junction nucleotides: 7. This CDR3 region has 17 residues. CDR1 and CDR2 from the germline V gene are LNHNV and YYDKDF (reference sequence). The CDR3 nucleotides are TGTGCCACCAGCAGAGATTTGGAGACTAGCGGATACAATGAGCAGTTCTTC. Translation gives CATSRDLETSGYNEQFF.

The CDR3 reads CASSPSLPSTGETQYF. CDR3 in DNA: TGTGCCAGCTCACCATCCCTCCCGTCCACTGGAGAGACCCAGTACTTC. The chain links TRBV18 to TRBJ2-5; D remains ambiguous. Trimming stripped 2 bases from V and 4 bases from J, with 17 bases between. This CDR3 spans 16 amino acids. CDR1 and CDR2 from the germline V gene are KGHSH and LQKENI.

This sequence joins TRBV2 and TRBJ1-1; D is unclear. This CDR3 comprises 13 residues. The V end was cut by 4 bases, the J end by 5 bases, with 11 bases between. The germline CDR1 and CDR2 sequences are SNHLY and FYNNEI. In DNA, the CDR3 is TGTGCCAGCAGTGGATCCCCGAGGACTGAAGCTTTCTTT. Its translation is CASSGSPRTEAFF.

The chain carries TRBV2 and TRBJ2-3, with TRBD2 matching 11 bases. The CDR3 runs to 14 residues. V was clipped by 6 bases and J by 10 bases; unmatched bases: 9. Germline V gene sequence: CDR1 SNHLY, CDR2 FYNNEI. CDR3 DNA: TGTGCCAGCAGGGCCGGGACTAGCGGAGGGGCGCAGTATTTT. Amino acids: CASRAGTSGGAQYF.

V and J are TRBV2 and TRBJ2-7; TRBD2 might be the D (6 bases). Germline V CDR1 and CDR2: SNHLY, FYNNEI. This CDR3 region has 14 residues. The germline V and J ends were trimmed by 1 base and 1 base, with 8 bases remaining between them. This chain's CDR3 is CASSEDGTSYEQYF. CDR3 nucleotide sequence: TGTGCCAGCAGTGAAGACGGGACTTCCTACGAGCAGTACTTC.

V and J are TRBV19 and TRBJ2-5; 9 nucleotides match TRBD2. The V and J ends lost 4 bases and 2 bases, in that order; junction bases with no gene match: 8. This CDR3 has 16 residues. Germline CDR1 and CDR2: LNHDA and SQIVND (reference sequence). The CDR3 DNA is TGTGCCAGTAGTACCAGTAGCGGGGGAGATCAAGAGACCCAGTACTTC. Encoded protein: CASSTSSGGDQETQYF.

The V gene is TRBV3-1 (or the pseudogene TRBV3-2), the J gene TRBJ2-5; 7 nucleotides align to TRBD2. From germline, CDR1 is LGHDT and CDR2 YNNKEL (reference sequence). This CDR3 has 18 amino acids. V gave up 8 bases and J gave up 1 base; unmatched junction bases: 19. The CDR3 sequence is CASASGGKPLAGQETQYF. The CDR3 DNA sequence: TGTGCCAGCGCCTCCGGGGGGAAGCCCCTCGCGGGCCAAGAGACCCAGTACTTC.

The chain links TRBV5-1 to TRBJ1-1, with TRBD1 as a possible D gene (6 bases). Trimming left V 0 bases short and J 2 bases short, with 14 bases between. The V gene's germline CDR1 is SGHRS and CDR2 YFSETQ. The CDR3 has 16 residues. The CDR3 region is CASSLAGQIFNTEAFF. CDR3 nucleotides: TGCGCCAGCAGCTTGGCTGGACAGATATTCAACACTGAAGCTTTCTTT. Looking up the rest from reference TRBV5-1 and TRBJ1-1 gives the full variable domain: KAGVTQTPRYLIKTRGQQVTLSCSPISGHRSVSWYQQTPGQGLQFLFEYFSETQRNKGNFPGRFSGRQFSNSRSEMNVSTLELGDSALYLCASSLAGQIFNTEAFFGQGTRLTVV.

The CDR3 DNA sequence: TGTGCCAGCAGCTTGGGGCCCGGCAGGGTTGACTATGGCTACACCTTC. Translating gives CASSLGPGRVDYGYTF. The V gene is TRBV5-6, the J gene TRBJ1-2; a weak D match, TRBD1 (5 bases). CDR3 size: 16 residues. Trimming cost V 0 bases and J 3 bases, with 15 bases left between them. In germline, CDR1 is SGHDT, CDR2 YYEEEE. Complete variable domain (other parts from reference TRBV5-6 and TRBJ1-2): DAGVTQSPTHLIKTRGQQVTLRCSPKSGHDTVSWYQQALGQGPQFIFQYYEEEERQRGNFPDRFSGHQFPNYSSELNVNALLLGDSALYLCASSLGPGRVDYGYTFGSGTRLTVV.

The chain combines TRBV10-3 with TRBJ1-1; tentative D call: TRBD1 (6 bases). V was clipped by 4 bases and J by 3 bases, with 12 bases between them. The CDR3 is 14 amino acids. From germline, CDR1 is ENHRY and CDR2 SYGVKD. DNA of the CDR3: TGTGCCATCAGTGGGGGGCAGGGGCACACTGAAGCTTTCTTT. Residues: CAISGGQGHTEAFF.

V is TRBV29-1 and J is TRBJ2-2; 12 bases are shared with TRBD1. The CDR3 runs 15 residues. The V gene end was trimmed by 5 bases and the J gene end by 8 bases; junction bases not matched to a gene: 9. The germline CDR1 and CDR2 sequences are SQVTM and ANQGSEA. The CDR3 coding sequence is TGCAGCGTTAAAAGGGGACAGGGGGCGTCTGGGGAGCTGTTTTTT. Its protein product is CSVKRGQGASGELFF.

The CDR3 here is CASSPSASGGTGQPQHF. CDR3 coding DNA: TGTGCCAGCAGCCCGAGCGCTTCGGGGGGGACGGGTCAGCCCCAGCATTTT. The chain has TRBV9 and TRBJ1-5, with a weak D call TRBD1 (5 bases). V was cut by 4 bases and J by 6 bases, with 23 bases left in between. The germline V gene encodes CDR1 SGDLS and CDR2 YYNGEE. This CDR3 is 17 amino acids long. The entire variable domain, with the rest obtained from reference TRBV9 and TRBJ1-5, is as follows: DSGVTQTPKHLITATGQRVTLRCSPRSGDLSVYWYQQSLDQGLQFLIQYYNGEERAKGNILERFSAQQFPDLHSELNLSSLELGDSALYFCASSPSASGGTGQPQHFGDGTRLSIL.

V is TRBV14 and J is TRBJ2-1; 8 nucleotides align to TRBD2. This CDR3 region has 20 residues. J was trimmed by 1 base and V by 3 bases; bases with no gene match: 17. Germline CDR1 SGHDN, CDR2 FVKESK. CDR3 amino acids: CASSHHTTGWTSLSYNEQFF. In DNA form, the CDR3 reads TGTGCCAGCAGCCATCACACTACAGGATGGACTAGCCTGTCCTACAATGAGCAGTTCTTC.

This clone was counted between two and nine times. The V gene is TRBV7-2, the J gene TRBJ1-5; TRBD1 matches 7 bases. The ends lost 1 base at V and 5 bases at J; junction bases unmatched: 5. From germline, CDR1 is SGHTA and CDR2 FQGNSA. The length of the CDR3 is 15 residues. CDR3 bases: TGTGCCAGCAGCTTAGACACAGGGGAACATCAGCCCCAGCATTTT. Its translation: CASSLDTGEHQPQHF.

This clone was seen only a few times. This chain uses TRBV7-8 with TRBJ1-2; D unresolved. The CDR3 extends over 18 amino acids. Germline lookup yields CDR1 SGHVS and CDR2 FQNEAQ. V dropped 3 bases and J dropped 5 bases, with 25 bases sitting between them. CDR3 region: CASSLRASRQFQLYGYTF. CDR3 nucleotides: TGTGCCAGCAGCTTGAGGGCCAGCCGTCAATTTCAATTGTATGGCTACACCTTC.

This clone was found a few times. The chain joins TRBV2 to TRBJ1-1; D might be TRBD1 (6 bases). CDR1 and CDR2 from the germline V gene are SNHLY and FYNNEI. The CDR3 is made up of 14 amino acids. Trimming left V 4 bases short and J 4 bases short, with 13 bases between. CDR3 coding DNA: TGTGCCAGCAGTGCCACAGGGAGCGGCACTGAAGCTTTCTTT. Its protein is CASSATGSGTEAFF.

The V call is TRBV5-5, the J call TRBJ1-5; 8 bases align to TRBD1. Germline V gene data show CDR1 as SGHKS and CDR2 as YYEKEE (reference sequence). With 5 bases clipped from V and 4 bases from J, the junction kept 8 bases outside the gene matches. CDR3 length: 15 amino acids. For the CDR3, the DNA is TGTGCCAGCAGACAAACTAGACAGGGGAATCAGCCCCAGCATTTT. Amino acids: CASRQTRQGNQPQHF.

The rearrangement links TRBV30 to TRBJ1-2; D call uncertain. Germline CDR1 and CDR2: GTSNPN and SVGIG (reference sequence). CDR3 size: 11 residues. The CDR3 DNA follows: TGTGCTTTCGCCGGGAACTATGGCTACACCTTC. Its translation is CAFAGNYGYTF.

This clone was observed a handful of times. V and J are TRBV7-3 and TRBJ2-7, with D possibly matching TRBD2 (6 bases). Looked up from germline, CDR1 is SGHTA and CDR2 is FQGTGA. Trimming cost V 2 bases and J 3 bases, with 11 bases left between them. This CDR3 comprises 14 residues. CDR3 sequence: CASSLGGTFYEQYF. The DNA for the CDR3 is TGTGCCAGCAGCTTAGGGGGGACTTTCTACGAGCAGTACTTC.

This chain connects TRBV6-6 to TRBJ2-1; 8 bases match TRBD1. The CDR3 length is 13 residues. The junction had 10 bases not matched to a gene; V was cut back by 6 bases and J by 12 bases. The germline gives CDR1 MNHNY, CDR2 SVGAGI (reference sequence). The CDR3 loop is CASRGGQVTVQFF. DNA for the CDR3: TGTGCCAGCAGAGGGGGACAGGTGACAGTGCAGTTCTTC.

This clone was detected once. V gene TRBV4-1 combines with J gene TRBJ2-3; 7 positions agree with TRBD2. V lost 0 bases and J lost 0; bases outside the gene matches: 6. Germline assignment: CDR1 MGHRA and CDR2 YSYEKL. This CDR3 spans 17 amino acids. CDR3 protein: CASSQDRLAQSTDTQYF. DNA of the CDR3: TGCGCCAGCAGCCAAGATCGACTAGCCCAAAGCACAGATACGCAGTATTTT.

J is TRBJ2-7 and V is TRBV28, with a weak D call TRBD1 (6 bases). Germline V lookup: CDR1 MDHEN, CDR2 SYDVKM. The CDR3 is 18 amino acids. Between the trimmed V and J ends, which lost 7 bases and 2 bases, there was a span of 27 bases. The CDR3 here is CASNQLTGARQGTYEQYF. The CDR3 DNA is TGTGCCAGCAATCAATTAACTGGGGCTAGGCAGGGGACCTACGAGCAGTACTTC.

This chain joins TRBV14 and TRBJ1-1, with 7 bases lining up with TRBD1. The germline V gene has CDR1 SGHDN and CDR2 FVKESK. With 3 bases clipped from V and 4 bases from J, the junction kept 11 bases outside the gene matches. The CDR3 is 16 amino acids. This CDR3 is CASSQGWGQLPTEAFF. The DNA for the CDR3 is TGTGCCAGCAGCCAGGGATGGGGACAGCTCCCCACTGAAGCTTTCTTT.

The V call is TRBV18, the J call TRBJ2-7; D perhaps matches TRBD2 (6 bases). The CDR3 runs to 14 residues. Trimming took 4 bases from V and 1 from J, leaving 11 bases between them. The germline CDR1 and CDR2 sequences are KGHSH and LQKENI. This CDR3 reads CASSRDSASYEQYF. The DNA for the CDR3 is TGTGCCAGCTCACGGGACTCCGCTTCCTACGAGCAGTACTTC.

This clone was detected ten times or more. The chain couples TRBV15 to TRBJ1-3; tentative D call: TRBD1 (5 bases). The germline V and J ends were trimmed by 5 bases and 0 bases, with 14 bases remaining between them. From germline, CDR1 is LNHNV and CDR2 YYDKDF (reference sequence). The CDR3 has 16 amino acids. The CDR3 sequence: CATSPWGDVSGNTIYF. CDR3 sequence (DNA): TGTGCCACCAGCCCCTGGGGGGACGTCTCTGGAAACACCATATATTTT.

The genes are TRBV27 and TRBJ2-6; the D gene is possibly TRBD2 (5 bases). V lost 6 bases and J lost 0, with 15 bases in between. The V gene's germline CDR1 is MNHEY and CDR2 SMNVEV (reference sequence). This CDR3 comprises 17 residues. The CDR3 loop is CASRFEGLGSGANVLTF. The CDR3, as DNA: TGTGCCAGCAGATTCGAGGGCCTGGGCTCTGGGGCCAACGTCCTGACTTTC. Full variable domain (remainder filled in from reference TRBV27 and TRBJ2-6): EAQVTQNPRYLITVTGKKLTVTCSQNMNHEYMSWYRQDPGLGLRQIYYSMNVEVTDKGDVPEGYKVSRKEKRNFPLILESPSPNQTSLYFCASRFEGLGSGANVLTFGAGSRLTVL.

CDR3 nucleotides: TGTGCCAGCAGTTCACAGGGGAACACTGAAGCTTTCTTT. Protein: CASSSQGNTEAFF. The chain employs TRBV2 and TRBJ1-1, with D perhaps matching TRBD1 (6 bases). V was cut by 5 bases and J by 1 base, with 8 bases left in between. CDR1 is SNHLY, CDR2 FYNNEI, per germline. The CDR3 has 13 amino acids.